This T cell receptor (beta chain) was obtained from a study of human T cells and chemical hapten exposure. Time point in this sample: patch test 1, 2 weeks after DPC sensitization. As to treatment: therapeutic diphenylcyclopropenone sensitization with weekly scalp DPC. In regard to this clonotype: Antigen specificity is unknown.

Findings and limits, study-wide: Patch test score rose with PT1 expanded TCRs, significant at 8, 16, 32, not 4.

In TCRdb, the RACE reads were re-called with MiXCR into one record per CDR3 protein. The table shows some 200,000 distinct CDR3 sequences, with around 24% occurring only once. This specimen consisted of whole blood, obtained in connection with sensitization to the hapten diphenylcyclopropenone (DPC). The receptor's source is a woman aged 50 to 60 with alopecia areata. Some clones in this sample may be carry-over from other donors' samples.

CDR3 sequence: CSARDVRGIYLFYGYTF. CDR3 DNA sequence: TGCAGTGCTAGAGATGTGCGTGGAATTTACCTCTTCTATGGCTACACCTTC. The chain combines TRBV20-1 with TRBJ1-2; no clear D. The ends were cut back, 0 bases at V and 4 bases at J, with 21 bases in the middle. Germline V lookup: CDR1 DFQATT, CDR2 SNEGSKA (reference sequence). The CDR3 consists of 17 residues.